These 3 T cell receptor beta chains were sequenced from one sample in a study of post-analysis software for immune sequencing data. Study-wide results and caveats: Patients showed TRBV5-6, TRBV5-1 and TRBV20-1 among five TRBV segments more frequent than in controls.

Tagging with unique molecular identifiers was a feature of the TCR beta cDNA libraries. TCRdb re-called the PCR reads with MiXCR, one entry per CDR3 protein. The sample gives some 890,000 distinct CDR3 sequences, roughly 50% of which show up once; approximately 4.5% is in the top ten. No cognate antigen is known for these TCRs. Sequencing was carried out using blood. The source of these receptors is a girl between 10 and 17 years old with multiple sclerosis.

V usage is TRBV4-1 and J usage is TRBJ1-6, with a possible D match to TRBD1 (5 bases). The CDR3 has 15 residues. Looked up from germline, CDR1 is MGHRA and CDR2 is YSYEKL. Trimming removed 0 bases at V and 5 bases at J, with 8 bases between. CDR3 nucleotide sequence: TGCGCCAGCAGCCAAGATGGGGCAGATAATTCACCCCTCCACTTT. It specifies CASSQDGADNSPLHF.

This clonotype was observed once. The J gene is TRBJ2-7, the V gene TRBV19; 11 bases align to TRBD1. Germline-derived CDR1 and CDR2 are LNHDA and SQIVND (reference sequence). V gave up 3 bases and J gave up 3 bases; unmatched junction bases: 10. The length of the CDR3 is 17 residues. CDR3 bases: TGTGCCAGTAGTATTATCGGTCGGGGACAGGGGGACTACGAGCAGTACTTC. It translates to CASSIIGRGQGDYEQYF.

This clonotype was counted a few times. This chain uses TRBV20-1 with TRBJ2-7; 8 nucleotides line up with TRBD2. CDR3 size: 17 residues. Germline V gene data show CDR1 as DFQATT and CDR2 as SNEGSKA (reference sequence). After removal of 3 bases from V and 2 bases from J, the junction contained 15 bases not matched to a gene. The CDR3 DNA is TGCAGTGCTAGCTTAGTCCAAGCGGGGGTCCAACCCTACGAGCAGTACTTC. This gives the protein CSASLVQAGVQPYEQYF.